A selection of T cell receptor beta chains follows, all from one sample in a study of T cell responses to AZD1222 COVID-19 vaccine. Profiled with immunoSEQ multiplex PCR; TCRdb holds only in-frame clones, not every one. The sample consists of 60,000 to 65,000 clones, 65% to 80% of them appearing once. Sequenced here: peripheral blood, sampled on day 0 of AZD1222 vaccination. These TCRs come from an adult in good health. Each CDR3 is given with its conserved first and last residue. A D gene is named only where the DNA matches it firmly. Part of the rows lack a size; the others show once, few, many or a class for expanded clones.

clone size	V gene	D gene	CDR3 length	J gene	CDR3 protein	CDR3 DNA
.	TRBV6-5	.	14	TRBJ1-1	CASRTTGWGTEAFF	TGTGCCAGCAGGACAACAGGGTGGGGCACTGAAGCTTTCTTT
.	TRBV6-1	.	14	TRBJ1-2	CASSETGPADGYTF	TGTGCCAGCAGTGAAACAGGACCGGCAGATGGCTACACCTTC
.	TRBV4-3	.	14	TRBJ2-7	CASSRQTASYEQYF	TGCGCCAGCAGCCGCCAGACAGCCTCATACGAGCAGTACTTC
once	TRBV28	TRBD1	13	TRBJ2-1	CASSPTGGNEQFF	TGTGCCAGCAGTCCTACAGGGGGGAATGAGCAGTTCTTC
.	TRBV21-1	.	17	TRBJ2-3	CASSKKESPDSTDTQYF	TGTGCCAGCAGCAAAAAGGAGTCACCCGATAGCACAGATACGCAGTATTTT
.	TRBV9	.	14	TRBJ1-2	CASSQGRTNYGYTF	TGTGCCAGCAGCCAAGGACGCACGAACTATGGCTACACCTTC
few	TRBV5-6	.	16	TRBJ1-1	CASSSGTVFMNTEAFF	TGTGCCAGCAGCTCCGGGACGGTATTCATGAACACTGAAGCTTTCTTT
.	TRBV3-1/TRBV3-2	.	15	TRBJ2-5	CASSRRDSGFETQYF	TGTGCCAGCAGTCGTAGGGACTCGGGATTTGAGACCCAGTACTTC
.	TRBV25-1	.	14	TRBJ1-2	CASSESQASGGYTF	TGTGCCAGCAGTGAATCCCAGGCCTCCGGGGGCTACACCTTC
.	TRBV6-1	TRBD2	17	TRBJ2-2	CASSEEASGGFTGELFF	TGTGCCAGCAGTGAAGAAGCTAGCGGGGGGTTCACCGGGGAGCTGTTTTTT
few	TRBV27	TRBD2	11	TRBJ2-7	CATRGVYEQYF	TGTGCCACCCGGGGGGTATACGAGCAGTACTTC
.	TRBV27	.	13	TRBJ1-6	CASRFHGDLGLHF	TGTGCCAGCCGCTTCCACGGGGACCTGGGACTCCACTTT
few	TRBV7-2	.	13	TRBJ1-1	CASRPDINTEAFF	TGTGCCAGCAGACCCGACATCAACACTGAAGCTTTCTTT
.	TRBV7-6	.	17	TRBJ1-6	CASSSITGAMGNSPLHF	TGTGCCAGCAGCTCTATTACAGGCGCGATGGGTAATTCACCCCTCCACTTT
.	TRBV7-9	.	15	TRBJ1-2	CASSLVGQGLYGYTF	TGTGCCAGCAGCTTAGTGGGCCAGGGCCTCTATGGCTACACCTTC
.	TRBV24-1	.	12	TRBJ1-1	CATSGDTEEAFF	TGTGCCACCAGTGGAGACACGGAAGAAGCTTTCTTT
.	TRBV9	.	15	TRBJ2-4	CASSERPGAKNIQYF	TGTGCCAGCAGCGAGCGGCCCGGGGCCAAAAACATTCAGTACTTC
few	TRBV13	.	15	TRBJ2-2	CASSSLGVNTGELFF	TGTGCCAGCAGTAGCTTGGGGGTCAACACCGGGGAGCTGTTTTTT
.	TRBV4-1	.	16	TRBJ2-3	CASSQGNGGGTDTQYF	TGCGCCAGCAGCCAAGGGAATGGTGGGGGAACAGATACGCAGTATTTT
.	TRBV7-9	.	13	TRBJ1-3	CASSSNSGNTIYF	TGTGCCAGCAGCTCCAACTCTGGAAACACCATATATTTT
.	TRBV7-9	TRBD2	14	TRBJ2-2	CASSLMRGSGELFF	TGTGCCAGCAGCTTAATGCGGGGGTCCGGGGAGCTGTTTTTT
.	TRBV18	TRBD2	16	TRBJ2-1	CASSRVRTSGNNEQFF	TGTGCCAGCTCACGAGTTCGGACTAGCGGAAACAATGAGCAGTTCTTC
.	TRBV9	.	15	TRBJ1-4	CASSSGTTTNEKLFF	TGTGCCAGCAGCTCTGGGACGACAACTAATGAAAAACTGTTTTTT
.	TRBV25-1	.	15	TRBJ1-2	CASRKGGILNYGYTF	TGTGCCAGCAGGAAGGGAGGGATCCTCAACTATGGCTACACCTTC
.	TRBV19	.	13	TRBJ1-5	CASSPGQNQPQHF	TGTGCCAGTAGTCCAGGCCAGAATCAGCCCCAGCATTTT
.	TRBV16	TRBD1	15	TRBJ1-5	CASSQSGQGNQPQHF	TGTGCCAGCAGCCAATCGGGACAGGGCAATCAGCCCCAGCATTTT
.	TRBV19	.	13	TRBJ1-3	CASSEDGGNTIYF	TGTGCCAGTAGTGAGGACGGCGGAAACACCATATATTTT
.	TRBV9	TRBD1	14	TRBJ2-7	CASSVGPGGYEQYF	TGTGCCAGCAGCGTAGGACCAGGGGGCTACGAGCAGTACTTC
.	TRBV27	.	14	TRBJ2-1	CATRRGSSYNEQFF	TGTGCCACCAGACGGGGGAGCTCCTACAATGAGCAGTTCTTC
.	TRBV4-1	.	14	TRBJ2-7	CASSHPVGSSEQYF	TGCGCCAGCAGCCATCCCGTGGGATCTTCCGAGCAGTACTTC
.	TRBV5-1	TRBD2	16	TRBJ2-4	CASSYRLAGDVNIQYF	TGCGCCAGCAGCTATCGACTAGCGGGGGATGTGAACATTCAGTACTTC
.	TRBV4-1	TRBD1	14	TRBJ2-7	CASSQGQGIGEQYF	TGCGCCAGCAGCCAAGGACAGGGAATTGGCGAGCAGTACTTC
.	TRBV14	TRBD2	15	TRBJ2-3	CASSRGGISTDTQYF	TGTGCCAGCAGCCGGGGGGGGATCAGCACAGATACGCAGTATTTT
once	TRBV5-5	TRBD1	15	TRBJ2-7	CASSSDWGQPYEQYF	TGTGCCAGCAGCTCGGACTGGGGACAGCCCTACGAGCAGTACTTC
.	TRBV7-2	TRBD1	14	TRBJ1-5	CASSLDRGGQPQHF	TGTGCCAGCAGCTTAGACAGGGGAGGGCAGCCCCAGCATTTT
.	TRBV3-1/TRBV3-2	.	14	TRBJ1-5	CASSPHRAGQPQHF	TGTGCCAGCAGCCCCCACAGGGCTGGTCAGCCCCAGCATTTT
.	TRBV7-9	TRBD1	14	TRBJ1-1	CASSLTGGNTEAFF	TGTGCCAGCAGCTTAACAGGGGGGAACACTGAAGCTTTCTTT
.	TRBV5-6	TRBD1	14	TRBJ2-7	CASSAGTGLEEQYF	TGTGCCAGCAGCGCCGGGACAGGGCTCGAGGAGCAGTACTTC
few	TRBV5-6	TRBD2	16	TRBJ2-7	CASSPGEGWGTYEQYF	TGTGCCAGCAGCCCCGGGGAGGGGTGGGGAACCTACGAGCAGTACTTC
.	TRBV4-3	.	14	TRBJ2-7	CASSQDTGAGEQYF	TGCGCCAGCAGCCAAGATACGGGGGCCGGCGAGCAGTACTTC
.	TRBV7-9	.	12	TRBJ2-6	CASSLVYNVLTF	TGTGCCAGCAGCTTAGTATATAACGTCCTGACTTTC
once	TRBV9	.	13	TRBJ1-2	CASSEGTNYGYTF	TGTGCCAGCAGCGAGGGAACCAACTATGGCTACACCTTC
.	TRBV6-5	.	14	TRBJ1-5	CASSSQGPGQPQHF	TGTGCCAGCAGTTCTCAGGGGCCAGGGCAGCCCCAGCATTTT
once	TRBV27	.	15	TRBJ1-2	CASSPQGGGNYGYTF	TGTGCCAGCAGTCCACAGGGAGGGGGGAACTATGGCTACACCTTC
.	TRBV5-6	.	17	TRBJ1-3	CASSFFSDASSGNTIYF	TGTGCCAGCAGCTTTTTCTCGGACGCTAGCTCTGGAAACACCATATATTTT
.	TRBV6-5	.	15	TRBJ2-2	CASSYEGGRRGELFF	TGTGCCAGCAGTTACGAGGGGGGACGTCGCGGGGAGCTGTTTTTT
.	TRBV29-1	.	16	TRBJ2-7	CSAAGTPYSEGYEQYF	TGCAGCGCCGCCGGGACACCATATTCCGAGGGATACGAGCAGTACTTC
.	TRBV7-2	.	14	TRBJ2-6	CASSPQVVANVLTF	TGTGCCAGCAGCCCCCAGGTGGTGGCCAACGTCCTGACTTTC
.	TRBV5-6	.	14	TRBJ1-5	CASTAGGGNQPQHF	TGTGCCAGCACGGCTGGGGGTGGCAATCAGCCCCAGCATTTT
.	TRBV9	.	13	TRBJ2-7	CASSYSDSYEQYF	TGTGCCAGCAGCTACTCCGACAGCTACGAGCAGTACTTC